This entry describes one T cell receptor beta chain. As yet, its antigen is unknown. This specimen belongs to a study of graft-versus-host responses after intestinal transplantation. The study, taken as a whole, reports: Clonal ratios of graft-versus-host to host-versus-graft in allografts were high for patients exhibiting graft-donor T cell macrochimerism. The highest levels of circulating GvH clones went along with early declines in HvG clones after transplant.

The V and J ends lost 1 base and 8 bases respectively, with 6 bases between them. Germline CDR1 PRHDT, CDR2 FYEKMQ (reference sequence). This CDR3 spans 12 amino acids. The data were produced by immunoSEQ multiplex PCR, yet TCRdb's version contains in-frame clones alone and is incomplete. This repertoire shows 85,000 to 110,000 clones, approximately 93% found once; its top ten account for under 1.5%. Sequencing used unstimulated CD8+ T cells sorted from spleen or lymph node cells, obtained before intestinal transplant. The receptor comes from a human donor who received an intestinal transplant. The chain has TRBV13 and TRBJ2-1; the D is unclear. The CDR3 reads CASSLVGYEQFF. The CDR3, as DNA: TGTGCCAGCAGCTTAGTGGGCTATGAGCAGTTCTTC. The full variable domain, its missing parts supplied by reference TRBV13 and TRBJ2-1, is AAGVIQSPRHLIKEKRETATLKCYPIPRHDTVYWYQQGPGQDPQFLISFYEKMQSDKGSIPDRFSAQQFSDYHSELNMSSLELGDSALYFCASSLVGYEQFFGPGTRLTVL.